This TCR beta chain was recorded in a study of cytomegalovirus exposure and HLA in healthy donors. This clone was detected only a few times. Its antigen is unknown. Findings and limits, study-wide: A link between a missense DCLRE1C variant and TCR beta V- and J-gene trimming emerged from a later analysis. The authors judged a highly shared variant cluster likely a sequencing artifact.

Vbeta (60) and Jbeta (13) primers were used in the PCR. Original handling: Counted up in a later analysis, unique TCR beta chains came to roughly 80 million, with around 11 million shared. Measured with immunoSEQ multiplex PCR; TCRdb has only the in-frame clones, and not every one. That table is the source of V, J and clone size, and D and trimming were worked out from the DNA. The data hold more than 150,000 clones, with 84% observed a single time. Germline CDR1 reads ENHRY; CDR2 reads SYGVKD. This CDR3 comprises 14 residues. The ends lost 6 bases at V and 8 bases at J; junction bases unmatched: 7. Source material: PBMCs. This clonotype originated in a boy aged 2 to 10 in good health and CMV-seronegative. V usage is TRBV10-3 and J usage is TRBJ1-3; 10 positions match TRBD1. DNA of the CDR3: TGTGCCATCAGCTCCCGGGACAGGGGTTACACCATATATTTT. Protein sequence: CAISSRDRGYTIYF.